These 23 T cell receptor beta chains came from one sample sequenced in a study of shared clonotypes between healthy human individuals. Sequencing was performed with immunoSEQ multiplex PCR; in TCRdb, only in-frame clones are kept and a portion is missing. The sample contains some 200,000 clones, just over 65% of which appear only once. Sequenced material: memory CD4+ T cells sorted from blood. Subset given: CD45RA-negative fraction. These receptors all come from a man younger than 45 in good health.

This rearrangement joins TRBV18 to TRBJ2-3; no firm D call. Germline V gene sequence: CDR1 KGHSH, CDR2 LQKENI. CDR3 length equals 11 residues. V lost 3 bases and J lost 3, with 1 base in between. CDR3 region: CASSPTDTQYF. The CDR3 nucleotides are TGTGCCAGCTCACCGACAGATACGCAGTATTTT.

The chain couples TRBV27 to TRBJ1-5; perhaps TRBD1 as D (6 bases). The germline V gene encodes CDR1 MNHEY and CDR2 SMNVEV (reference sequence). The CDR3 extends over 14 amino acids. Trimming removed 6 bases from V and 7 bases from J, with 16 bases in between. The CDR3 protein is CASSRTGSHQPQHF. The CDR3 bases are TGTGCCAGCAGCCGCACAGGGTCCCACCAGCCCCAGCATTTT.

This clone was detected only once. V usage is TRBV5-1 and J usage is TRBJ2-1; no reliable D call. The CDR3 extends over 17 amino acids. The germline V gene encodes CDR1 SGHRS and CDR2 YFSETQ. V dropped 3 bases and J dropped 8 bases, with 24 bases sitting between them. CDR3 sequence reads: CASSYGLAPTTGHEQFF. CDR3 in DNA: TGCGCCAGCAGCTATGGTTTGGCCCCAACTACCGGACATGAGCAGTTCTTC.

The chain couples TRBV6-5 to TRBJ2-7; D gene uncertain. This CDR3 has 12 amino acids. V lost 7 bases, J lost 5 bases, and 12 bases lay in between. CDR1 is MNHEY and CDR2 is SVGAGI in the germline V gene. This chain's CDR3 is CASTNPTNEQYF. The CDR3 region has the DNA TGTGCCAGCACCAACCCGACCAACGAGCAGTACTTC.

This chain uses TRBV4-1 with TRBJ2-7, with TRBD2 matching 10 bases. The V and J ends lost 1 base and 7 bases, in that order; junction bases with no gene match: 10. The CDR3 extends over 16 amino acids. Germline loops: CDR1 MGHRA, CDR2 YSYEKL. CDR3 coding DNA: TGCGCCAGCAGCCAAGCTGTAGCGGGAGGTCTGGCGGAGCAGTACTTC. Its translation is CASSQAVAGGLAEQYF.

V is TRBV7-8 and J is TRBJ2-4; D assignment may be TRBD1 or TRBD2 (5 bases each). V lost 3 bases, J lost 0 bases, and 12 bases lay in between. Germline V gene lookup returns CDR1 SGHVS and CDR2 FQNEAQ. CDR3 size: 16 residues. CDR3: CASSLTGTVAKNIQYF. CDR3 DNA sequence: TGTGCCAGCAGCTTGACCGGGACCGTAGCCAAAAACATTCAGTACTTC.

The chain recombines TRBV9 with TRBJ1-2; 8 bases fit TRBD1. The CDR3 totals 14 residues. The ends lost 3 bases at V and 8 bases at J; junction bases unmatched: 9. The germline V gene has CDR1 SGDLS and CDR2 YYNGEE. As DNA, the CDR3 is TGTGCCAGCAGCGAGACAGGGGCCGTGGGGGGCTACACCTTC. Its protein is CASSETGAVGGYTF. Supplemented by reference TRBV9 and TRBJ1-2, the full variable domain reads DSGVTQTPKHLITATGQRVTLRCSPRSGDLSVYWYQQSLDQGLQFLIQYYNGEERAKGNILERFSAQQFPDLHSELNLSSLELGDSALYFCASSETGAVGGYTFGSGTRLTVV.

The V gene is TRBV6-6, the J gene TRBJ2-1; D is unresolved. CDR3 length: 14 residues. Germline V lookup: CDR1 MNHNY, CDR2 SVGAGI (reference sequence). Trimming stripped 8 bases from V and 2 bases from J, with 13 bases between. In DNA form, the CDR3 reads TGTGCCAGCCACTCACCCGGAGCCTACAATGAGCAGTTCTTC. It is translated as CASHSPGAYNEQFF.

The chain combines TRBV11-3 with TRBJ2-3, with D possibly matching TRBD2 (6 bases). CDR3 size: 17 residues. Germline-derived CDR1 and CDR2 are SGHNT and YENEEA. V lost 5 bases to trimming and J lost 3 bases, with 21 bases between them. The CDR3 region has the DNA TGTGCCAGCAGCCCACCTTGGTGGGGGGTAAGGACAGATACGCAGTATTTT. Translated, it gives CASSPPWWGVRTDTQYF.

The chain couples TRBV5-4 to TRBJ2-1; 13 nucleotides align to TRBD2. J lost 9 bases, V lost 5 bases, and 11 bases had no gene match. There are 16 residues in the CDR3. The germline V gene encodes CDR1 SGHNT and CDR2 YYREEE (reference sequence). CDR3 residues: CASRSGLAGVGVEQFF. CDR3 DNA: TGTGCCAGCAGATCCGGACTAGCGGGAGTGGGGGTTGAGCAGTTCTTC.

CDR3 amino acids: CASSLGLRETAEAFF. DNA of the CDR3: TGTGCCAGCAGCTTAGGTCTCCGAGAGACAGCCGAAGCTTTCTTT. This sequence joins TRBV11-2 and TRBJ1-1; perhaps TRBD1 as D (5 bases). Trimming cost V 1 base and J 8 bases, with 17 bases left between them. The V gene's germline CDR1 is SGHAT and CDR2 FQNNGV. This CDR3 has 15 amino acids.

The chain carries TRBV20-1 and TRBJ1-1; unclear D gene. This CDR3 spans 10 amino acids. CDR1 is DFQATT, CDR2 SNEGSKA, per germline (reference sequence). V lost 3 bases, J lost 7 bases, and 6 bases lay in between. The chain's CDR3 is CSASSFEAFF. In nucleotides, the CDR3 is TGCAGTGCTAGTTCCTTTGAAGCTTTCTTT.

CDR3 sequence (DNA): TGTGCCAGCAGCCCCGGACGGTCCTCCTACGAGCAGTACTTC. Translated: CASSPGRSSYEQYF. This chain uses TRBV7-2 with TRBJ2-7; no clear D gene. V was cut by 5 bases and J by 0 bases, with 11 bases left in between. CDR1 is SGHTA, CDR2 FQGNSA, per germline. This CDR3 spans 14 amino acids.

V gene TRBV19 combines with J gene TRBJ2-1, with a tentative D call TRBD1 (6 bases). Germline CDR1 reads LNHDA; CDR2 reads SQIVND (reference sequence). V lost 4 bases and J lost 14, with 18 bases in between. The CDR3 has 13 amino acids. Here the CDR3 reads CASSRFLQGGKFF. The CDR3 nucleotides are TGTGCCAGTAGTAGGTTTTTACAGGGTGGAAAGTTCTTC.

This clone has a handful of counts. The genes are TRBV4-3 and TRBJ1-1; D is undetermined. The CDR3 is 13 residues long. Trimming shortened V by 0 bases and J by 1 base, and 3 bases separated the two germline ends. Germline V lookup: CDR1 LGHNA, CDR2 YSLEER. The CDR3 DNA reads TGCGCCAGCAGCCAAGATTGGAACACTGAAGCTTTCTTT. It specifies CASSQDWNTEAFF.

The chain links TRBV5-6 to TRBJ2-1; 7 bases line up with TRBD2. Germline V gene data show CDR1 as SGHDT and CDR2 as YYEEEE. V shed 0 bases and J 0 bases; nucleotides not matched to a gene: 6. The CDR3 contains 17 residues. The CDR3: CASSLVGGGISYNEQFF. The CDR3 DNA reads TGTGCCAGCAGCTTGGTTGGGGGAGGGATCTCCTACAATGAGCAGTTCTTC. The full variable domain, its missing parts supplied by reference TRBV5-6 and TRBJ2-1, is DAGVTQSPTHLIKTRGQQVTLRCSPKSGHDTVSWYQQALGQGPQFIFQYYEEEERQRGNFPDRFSGHQFPNYSSELNVNALLLGDSALYLCASSLVGGGISYNEQFFGPGTRLTVL.

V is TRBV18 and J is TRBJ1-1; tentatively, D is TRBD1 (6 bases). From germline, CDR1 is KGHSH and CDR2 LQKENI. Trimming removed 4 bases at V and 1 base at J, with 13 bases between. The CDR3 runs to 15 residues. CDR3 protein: CASSRSGASNTEAFF. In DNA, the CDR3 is TGTGCCAGCTCACGTTCGGGGGCGTCGAACACTGAAGCTTTCTTT.

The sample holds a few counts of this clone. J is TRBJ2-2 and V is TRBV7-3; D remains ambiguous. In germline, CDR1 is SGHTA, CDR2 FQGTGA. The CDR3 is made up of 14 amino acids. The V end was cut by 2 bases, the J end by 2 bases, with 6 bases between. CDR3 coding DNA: TGTGCCAGCAGCTTATTACCCAACACCGGGGAGCTGTTTTTT. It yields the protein CASSLLPNTGELFF.

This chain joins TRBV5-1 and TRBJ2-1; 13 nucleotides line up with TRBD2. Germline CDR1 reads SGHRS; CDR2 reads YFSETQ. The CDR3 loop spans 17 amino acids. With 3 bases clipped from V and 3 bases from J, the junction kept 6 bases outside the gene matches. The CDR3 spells CASSSVLAGGGYNEQFF. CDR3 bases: TGCGCCAGCAGCTCGGTACTAGCGGGAGGGGGCTACAATGAGCAGTTCTTC.

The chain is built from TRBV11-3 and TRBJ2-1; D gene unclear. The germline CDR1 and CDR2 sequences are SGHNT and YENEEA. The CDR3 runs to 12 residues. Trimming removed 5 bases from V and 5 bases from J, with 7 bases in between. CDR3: CASSQDHNEQFF. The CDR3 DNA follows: TGTGCCAGCAGCCAGGACCACAATGAGCAGTTCTTC.

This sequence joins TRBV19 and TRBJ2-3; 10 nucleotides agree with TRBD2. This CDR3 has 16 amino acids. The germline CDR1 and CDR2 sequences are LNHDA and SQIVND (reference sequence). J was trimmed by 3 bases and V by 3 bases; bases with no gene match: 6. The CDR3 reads CASSMLAGAVTDTQYF. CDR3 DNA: TGTGCCAGTAGTATGCTAGCGGGAGCGGTAACAGATACGCAGTATTTT.

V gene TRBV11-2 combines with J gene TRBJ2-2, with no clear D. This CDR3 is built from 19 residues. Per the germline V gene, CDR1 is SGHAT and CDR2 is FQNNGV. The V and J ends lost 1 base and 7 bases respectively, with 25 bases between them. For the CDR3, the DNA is TGTGCCAGCAGCTTAGTACTGGGCAGCTCTCTTCCTATGGGCGGGGAGCTGTTTTTT. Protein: CASSLVLGSSLPMGGELFF.

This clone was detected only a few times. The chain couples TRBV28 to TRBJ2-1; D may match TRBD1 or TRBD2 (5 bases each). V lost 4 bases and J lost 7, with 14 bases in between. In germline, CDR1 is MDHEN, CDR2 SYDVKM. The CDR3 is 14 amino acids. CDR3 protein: CASSYLPGTNEQFF. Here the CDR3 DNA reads TGTGCCAGCAGTTATTTACCAGGGACGAATGAGCAGTTCTTC.